This TCR beta chain came from a study of T cell responses to AZD1222 COVID-19 vaccine. The study, taken as a whole, reports: Nearly half of unique spike-specific TCRs reportedly avoided B.1.351 and B.1.1.7 mutated regions. Two AZD1222 doses significantly raised spike-specific TCR breadth and depth over controls. Donors, mostly white British, included more females; clonal diversity was possibly underestimated. Repertoires were obtained solely post-peak T cell response.

With regard to this clone: The antigen is undetermined.

The CDR3 sequence is 13 residues long. The germline V gene encodes CDR1 SQVTM and CDR2 ANQGSEA. With 6 bases clipped from V and 8 bases from J, the junction kept 9 bases outside the gene matches. The method was immunoSEQ multiplex PCR; TCRdb's version includes in-frame clones alone and lacks a portion of them. The sample carries about 100,000 clones, more than 75% recorded once. This sequence joins TRBV29-1 and TRBJ2-1; 8 bases are a match to TRBD1. Sample: peripheral blood, taken on day 0 of AZD1222 vaccination. The TCR was taken from an adult in good health. The CDR3 loop is CSVGDRGSHEQFF. CDR3 coding DNA: TGCAGCGTGGGAGACAGGGGCTCTCATGAGCAGTTCTTC.